A selection of T cell receptor beta chains follows, all from one sample in a study of blood T cell repertoires in COVID-19. Assay: immunoSEQ multiplex PCR; the TCRdb copy retains only in-frame clones and omits some. Of 110,000 or so clones in the sample, 70% to 80% were seen once. Sequencing used peripheral blood. The receptors come from a man in his sixties or seventies with acute or convalescent COVID-19. Both conserved end residues are part of each CDR3. The D gene is left open where the match is weak. Clone size is shown for a subset of rows, as once, few, many or a class of expanded clone.

D,V,size,J,CDR3,DNA
-,TRBV7-9,-,TRBJ1-2,CASSQGSSYTF,TGTGCCAGCAGCCAGGGAAGTAGCTACACCTTC
-,TRBV6-2/TRBV6-3,few,TRBJ1-5,CASSYPETYSQPQHF,TGTGCCAGCAGTTACCCTGAAACTTACAGTCAGCCCCAGCATTTT
-,TRBV5-1,-,TRBJ1-2,CASSLARAAGYGYTF,TGCGCCAGCAGCTTGGCCCGGGCCGCGGGATATGGCTACACCTTC
TRBD2,TRBV13,-,TRBJ2-1,CASSPQTSGRSYNEQFF,TGTGCCAGCAGCCCCCAGACTAGCGGGAGATCCTACAATGAGCAGTTCTTC
TRBD1,TRBV6-2/TRBV6-3,-,TRBJ1-1,CASSSRQGATEAFF,TGTGCCAGCAGTTCCCGACAGGGGGCGACTGAAGCTTTCTTT
-,TRBV15,few,TRBJ1-6,CATSREQESPLHF,TGTGCCACCAGCAGAGAACAGGAGTCACCCCTCCACTTT
-,TRBV19,-,TRBJ1-6,CASRSSYNSPLHF,TGTGCCAGCCGGAGCTCCTATAATTCACCCCTCCACTTT
TRBD2,TRBV7-2,-,TRBJ2-3,CASSLVSGRAADTQYF,TGTGCCAGCAGCTTAGTGAGCGGGAGGGCCGCAGATACGCAGTATTTT
-,TRBV6-5,-,TRBJ2-3,CASSRGSGTDTQYF,TGTGCCAGCAGCCGGGGGAGCGGCACAGATACGCAGTATTTT
-,TRBV9,-,TRBJ2-2,CASSGGQKSNTGELFF,TGTGCCAGCAGCGGAGGACAGAAAAGCAACACCGGGGAGCTGTTTTTT
TRBD2,TRBV3-1/TRBV3-2,-,TRBJ2-1,CASSSAGLAESNEQFF,TGTGCCAGCAGCTCGGCGGGACTAGCGGAATCCAATGAGCAGTTCTTC
TRBD1,TRBV7-3,-,TRBJ2-1,CASSTDRGNEQFF,TGTGCCAGCAGCACGGACAGGGGCAATGAGCAGTTCTTC
-,TRBV7-9,-,TRBJ2-6,CASSPGVGANVLTF,TGTGCCAGCAGCCCAGGGGTTGGGGCCAACGTCCTGACTTTC
-,TRBV7-9,once,TRBJ1-1,CASSLGDTMNTEAFF,TGTGCCAGCAGCTTAGGGGACACCATGAACACTGAAGCTTTCTTT
-,TRBV6-5,once,TRBJ2-7,CASSSSGGVDEQYF,TGTGCCAGCAGCTCCTCGGGGGGCGTCGACGAGCAGTACTTC
-,TRBV6-2/TRBV6-3,-,TRBJ1-4,CASSTPFRGGGEKLFF,TGTGCCAGCAGTACCCCTTTTCGGGGAGGAGGTGAAAAACTGTTTTTT
-,TRBV6-5,few,TRBJ2-3,CASSYSAVSSTDTQYF,TGTGCCAGCAGTTACTCGGCAGTCTCTAGCACAGATACGCAGTATTTT
-,TRBV29-1,-,TRBJ2-7,CSVEWGLSYEQYF,TGCAGCGTTGAATGGGGGCTATCCTACGAGCAGTACTTC
TRBD1,TRBV2,-,TRBJ1-1,CASRTGLNTEAFF,TGTGCCAGCAGGACAGGGCTGAACACTGAAGCTTTCTTT
TRBD1,TRBV5-4,-,TRBJ1-2,CASSSGQSEIVYGYTF,TGTGCCAGCAGCTCGGGACAGAGCGAAATTGTTTATGGCTACACCTTC
TRBD1,TRBV18,-,TRBJ1-2,CASSPSGTENAYGYTF,TGTGCCAGCTCACCGTCCGGGACAGAAAATGCGTATGGCTACACCTTC
-,TRBV4-2,once,TRBJ2-3,CASSQDSLAVDTQYF,TGTGCCAGCAGCCAAGATAGTCTAGCTGTGGATACGCAGTATTTT
-,TRBV28,-,TRBJ2-7,CASTPDSVVYEQYF,TGTGCCAGCACCCCGGACAGCGTTGTCTACGAGCAGTACTTC
-,TRBV5-1,-,TRBJ2-3,CASSLGSPSGTDTQYF,TGCGCCAGCAGCTTGGGGTCCCCTAGCGGCACAGATACGCAGTATTTT
-,TRBV5-4,-,TRBJ1-1,CASSTSRFRNTEAFF,TGTGCCAGCAGCACTTCCAGGTTTCGGAACACTGAAGCTTTCTTT
-,TRBV4-1,once,TRBJ2-5,CASSQEGHRIETQYF,TGCGCCAGCAGCCAAGAGGGACATCGGATAGAGACCCAGTACTTC
TRBD2,TRBV25-1,-,TRBJ2-5,CASRDGAGGETQYF,TGTGCCAGCAGGGATGGAGCGGGGGGGGAGACCCAGTACTTC
-,TRBV19,-,TRBJ2-3,CASKPSSRTDTQYF,TGTGCCAGTAAGCCTAGCTCTCGCACAGATACGCAGTATTTT
TRBD2,TRBV5-1,-,TRBJ2-5,CASSFGLAEETQYF,TGCGCCAGCAGCTTCGGACTAGCAGAAGAGACCCAGTACTTC
TRBD1,TRBV5-1,-,TRBJ2-5,CASSPIDREETQYF,TGCGCCAGCAGCCCCATAGACAGGGAAGAGACCCAGTACTTC
-,TRBV18,-,TRBJ2-5,CASSPPTGQETQYF,TGTGCCAGCTCCCCTCCGACAGGACAAGAGACCCAGTACTTC
-,TRBV18,-,TRBJ1-5,CASSPVNEQQPQHF,TGTGCCAGCTCACCAGTCAACGAGCAACAGCCCCAGCATTTT
-,TRBV20-1,once,TRBJ1-5,CSASEHGHTNQPQHF,TGCAGTGCTAGTGAACATGGACATACTAATCAGCCCCAGCATTTT